The clone carrying this T cell receptor (beta chain) has only a few counts. The antigen is unknown. V was clipped by 2 bases and J by 2 bases; unmatched bases: 4. This CDR3 has 15 amino acids. CDR1 and CDR2 from the germline V gene are MNHEY and SVGAGI. This record belongs to a study of molecular identifiers for immune sequencing clone quantification. Points from the study as a whole: Jurkat TCR RNA from one cell was spiked into about a million naive cells, and it was reportedly detectable there.

In TCRdb, the PCR reads were re-called with MiXCR into one record per CDR3 protein. Of about half a million distinct CDR3 sequences listed, about 25% are singletons. This receptor was identified in a human donor in good health. Some libraries in this study had Jurkat cell RNA spiked in. The chain is built from TRBV6-5 and TRBJ2-7, with 9 positions matching TRBD1. The sample consisted of naive CD8+ T cells from blood, with Jurkat cell RNA spiked in. Sample subset: FACS-sorted CD8+CD4-CCR7+CD45RA+ naive T cells. CDR3 DNA: TGTGCCAGCAGTTACCGACAGGGGGTTACCTACGAGCAGTACTTC. Translated, it gives CASSYRQGVTYEQYF.